Below, 18 T cell receptor beta chains from the same sample are listed, as sequenced in a study of beta chain features in type 1 diabetes. Expressed TCRB transcripts were sequenced because the isolated RNA had all been reverse transcribed beforehand. Using immunoSEQ multiplex PCR, the repertoire was profiled, and TCRdb retains in-frame clones only, with some absent. The sample carries about half a million clones, roughly 31% recorded once. Source material: naive CD4+ T cells from blood. Every receptor here comes from a man between 18 and 35 years old in good health.

This clone has a handful of counts. Other DNA sequences of this sample code for an identical CDR3. The chain joins TRBV9 to TRBJ2-2; D tentatively reads TRBD1 or TRBD2 (5 bases each). The CDR3 runs to 16 residues. The germline V gene has CDR1 SGDLS and CDR2 YYNGEE. V lost 0 bases and J 5 bases, leaving 14 bases between the germline ends. CDR3 DNA sequence: TGTGCCAGCAGCGTAGCTGGAACAGGAGGAACCGGGGAGCTGTTTTTT. This gives the protein CASSVAGTGGTGELFF.

The genes are TRBV29-1 and TRBJ2-1; 12 bases agree with TRBD1. Germline CDR1 is SQVTM and CDR2 is ANQGSEA. The CDR3 spans 14 residues. Germline trimming cut 3 bases from V and 7 bases from J; bases unmatched to any gene: 4. CDR3 bases: TGCAGCGTTGAGGGACAGGGGGCAAGAAATGAGCAGTTCTTC. Its translation is CSVEGQGARNEQFF.

This clone was found a few times. The V call is TRBV6-6, the J call TRBJ2-7, with D hard to call. Per germline, CDR1 MNHNY and CDR2 SVGAGI (reference sequence). This CDR3 region has 13 residues. V was trimmed by 6 bases and J by 6 bases, leaving 15 bases between them. CDR3 sequence reads: CASSLRFASEQYF. The CDR3 DNA is TGTGCCAGCAGCCTCAGATTTGCTAGCGAGCAGTACTTC.

With respect to this clone: This specimen includes other DNA sequences encoding the same CDR3. The chain has TRBV30 and TRBJ2-7; D is ambiguous. Looked up from germline, CDR1 is GTSNPN and CDR2 is SVGIG (reference sequence). The CDR3 length is 12 residues. V was pared by 1 base and J by 3 bases, with 7 bases between. CDR3: CAWSAGDYEQYF. CDR3 coding DNA: TGTGCCTGGAGTGCCGGAGACTACGAGCAGTACTTC.

This clone has a handful of counts. The chain combines TRBV30 with TRBJ2-3, with D maybe TRBD2 (5 bases). With 4 bases removed from V and 7 bases from J, the gap between germline ends came to 9 bases. This CDR3 spans 11 amino acids. CDR1 GTSNPN and CDR2 SVGIG come from the germline V gene (reference sequence). The CDR3 loop reads CAWMTGNTQYF. CDR3 nucleotide sequence: TGTGCCTGGATGACCGGGAATACGCAGTATTTT.

V gene TRBV29-1 combines with J gene TRBJ2-1, with D perhaps assigned TRBD1 or TRBD2 (5 bases each). Germline V gene lookup returns CDR1 SQVTM and CDR2 ANQGSEA. CDR3 length: 15 amino acids. The ends were cut back, 8 bases at V and 8 bases at J, with 25 bases in the middle. The CDR3 reads CSTDPGRRLIDEQFF. The CDR3, as DNA: TGCAGCACGGACCCGGGACGAAGGTTGATAGATGAGCAGTTCTTC.

This clone was counted only a few times. This chain connects TRBV7-9 to TRBJ2-1; TRBD1 agrees at 11 bases. Unmatched junction bases numbered 3, after V lost 0 bases and J lost 8 bases. CDR1 and CDR2 (germline): SEHNR, FQNEAQ (reference sequence). The CDR3 length is 15 residues. DNA for the CDR3: TGTGCCAGCAGCTTAGCTAGGACAGGGGGCGATGAGCAGTTCTTC. Residues: CASSLARTGGDEQFF.

This clone has just a few counts. The chain couples TRBV2 to TRBJ2-7; 8 nucleotides align to TRBD1. The germline CDR1 and CDR2 sequences are SNHLY and FYNNEI. The CDR3 length is 13 residues. V was clipped by 8 bases and J by 3 bases; unmatched bases: 6. CDR3 coding DNA: TGTGCCAGCGGAGGTGGACAGGGCTACGAGCAGTACTTC. This encodes CASGGGQGYEQYF.

This clone was counted only a few times. This chain links TRBV28 with TRBJ2-7; D uncertain. Trimming removed 5 bases from V and 2 bases from J, with 10 bases in between. CDR3 length equals 13 residues. Looked up from germline, CDR1 is MDHEN and CDR2 is SYDVKM. Here the CDR3 reads CASSPRPPYEQYF. The CDR3 DNA is TGTGCCAGCAGTCCGAGACCCCCCTACGAGCAGTACTTC.

This clone came up a few times. The chain is built from TRBV2 and TRBJ1-4; D is unclear. Trimming left V 1 base short and J 7 bases short, with 13 bases between. This CDR3 region has 15 residues. Germline lookup yields CDR1 SNHLY and CDR2 FYNNEI. CDR3 sequence (DNA): TGTGCCAGCAGTGAAGACTACGGGGAATCTGAAAAACTGTTTTTT. Its translation is CASSEDYGESEKLFF.

The J gene is TRBJ2-1, the V gene TRBV28, with D possibly TRBD2 on 5 matching bases. The CDR3 runs to 14 residues. From germline, CDR1 is MDHEN and CDR2 SYDVKM. The germline V and J ends were trimmed by 3 bases and 2 bases, with 8 bases remaining between them. The CDR3 bases are TGTGCCAGCAGTTTGACTACCGCCTACAATGAGCAGTTCTTC. As protein: CASSLTTAYNEQFF.

This clone was detected only a few times. The genes are TRBV4-2 and TRBJ1-1; no firm D call. Trimming removed 0 bases at V and 0 bases at J, with 8 bases between. The V gene's germline CDR1 is LGHNA and CDR2 YNFKEQ. CDR3 length: 15 amino acids. CDR3 sequence: CASSQDLTMNTEAFF. The CDR3 DNA reads TGTGCCAGCAGCCAAGATTTGACGATGAACACTGAAGCTTTCTTT.

This clone was seen a single time. The V gene is TRBV7-2, the J gene TRBJ2-7, with D perhaps assigned TRBD1 or TRBD2 (5 bases each). Germline V gene data show CDR1 as SGHTA and CDR2 as FQGNSA. Trimming pared 4 bases from V and 8 bases from J, leaving 15 bases between. The CDR3 totals 13 residues. Written as DNA, the CDR3 is TGTGCCAGCAGCTCTGGCTTACCGGGACAGCAGTACTTC. The encoded protein is CASSSGLPGQQYF.

The sample holds a few counts of this clone. V gene TRBV7-2 combines with J gene TRBJ2-2, with 7 bases aligning to TRBD1. CDR1 and CDR2 (germline): SGHTA, FQGNSA. V shed 1 base, J shed 5 bases, and the junction held 4 bases outside the gene matches. The CDR3 sequence is 15 residues long. The CDR3 is CASSLVTGQTGELFF. DNA for the CDR3: TGTGCCAGCAGCTTAGTGACAGGGCAAACCGGGGAGCTGTTTTTT.

For this clone: Other DNA variants within this sample encode the same CDR3. The chain combines TRBV29-1 with TRBJ1-2; D not certain. The CDR3 runs 12 residues. Trimming took off 4 bases at V and 2 bases at J, with 8 bases between the two ends. CDR1 is SQVTM and CDR2 is ANQGSEA in the germline V gene. The CDR3 here is CSVVTANYGYTF. The CDR3 DNA is TGCAGCGTTGTAACAGCAAACTATGGCTACACCTTC.

The V call is TRBV7-9, the J call TRBJ2-5; the D gene is possibly TRBD2 (5 bases). This CDR3 region has 11 residues. Per germline, CDR1 SEHNR and CDR2 FQNEAQ (reference sequence). CDR3 in amino acids: CAREQGETQYF. The DNA for the CDR3 is TGTGCAAGGGAGCAAGGGGAGACCCAGTACTTC.

This clone was seen a handful of times. The chain carries TRBV29-1 and TRBJ2-3, with 7 nucleotides matching TRBD2. Looked up from germline, CDR1 is SQVTM and CDR2 is ANQGSEA. This CDR3 has 16 amino acids. The junction had 15 bases not matched to a gene; V was cut back by 5 bases and J by 4 bases. CDR3 in amino acids: CSVLPLWREHADTQYF. In DNA, the CDR3 is TGCAGCGTTCTTCCCTTATGGCGGGAGCACGCAGATACGCAGTATTTT.

Written as DNA, the CDR3 is TGCGCCAGCAGCTCCATTCCCCGCGGCACAGATACGCAGTATTTT. This gives the protein CASSSIPRGTDTQYF. The rearrangement links TRBV5-1 to TRBJ2-3, with D unresolved. The CDR3 length is 15 residues. Trimming left V 3 bases short and J 1 base short, with 12 bases between. Germline V lookup: CDR1 SGHRS, CDR2 YFSETQ.